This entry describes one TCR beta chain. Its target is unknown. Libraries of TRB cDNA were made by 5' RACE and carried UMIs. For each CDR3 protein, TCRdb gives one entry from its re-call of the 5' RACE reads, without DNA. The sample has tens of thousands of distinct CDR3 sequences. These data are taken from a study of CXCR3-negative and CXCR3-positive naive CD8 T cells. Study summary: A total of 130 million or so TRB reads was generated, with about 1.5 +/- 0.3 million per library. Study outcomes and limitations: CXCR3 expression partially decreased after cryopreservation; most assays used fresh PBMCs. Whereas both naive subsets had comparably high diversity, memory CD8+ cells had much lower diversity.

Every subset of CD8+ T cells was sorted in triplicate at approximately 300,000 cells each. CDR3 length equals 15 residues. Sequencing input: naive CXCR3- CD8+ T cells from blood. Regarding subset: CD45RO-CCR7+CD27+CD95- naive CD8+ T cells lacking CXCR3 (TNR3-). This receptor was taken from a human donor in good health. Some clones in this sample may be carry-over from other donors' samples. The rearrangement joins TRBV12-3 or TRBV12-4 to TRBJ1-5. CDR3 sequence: CASSLGGQINLPQHF.